This T cell receptor (beta chain) is from a study of T-cell memory formation after mild COVID-19. Study-wide points: The study found balanced CD4/CD8 in clones contracting day 15 to 85 and a CD4+ lean in later expanders. Nothing showed for sure that second-wave clones peaking on day 37 were SARS-CoV-2 specific. Pre-infection memory harbored some responding clones, suggesting cross-reactive memory joined.

This clonotype was detected many times. Its antigen is undetermined. TCR alpha and TCR beta cDNA libraries carrying sample barcodes and UMIs were produced by 5'RACE using constant-segment primers. TCRdb itself ran the 5' RACE reads through MiXCR, one entry per CDR3 protein. This sample carries about 15,000 distinct CDR3 sequences, about 21% of them seen once, and the ten largest clones take more than 40%. The specimen sequenced was PBMCs or a T cell subset sorted from them (not recorded which). The source is an adult woman who had mild COVID-19 (a few samples of this study predate the infection). Cell type and time point are not known.

The CDR3 protein is CASSSGSSGNTIYF. CDR3 nucleotides: TGTGCCAGCAGCTCCGGGAGCTCTGGAAACACCATATATTTT. The V gene is TRBV7-9, the J gene TRBJ1-3; D is undetermined. With 4 bases removed from V and 0 bases from J, the gap between germline ends came to 7 bases. The CDR3 runs 14 residues. Per germline, CDR1 SEHNR and CDR2 FQNEAQ (reference sequence).